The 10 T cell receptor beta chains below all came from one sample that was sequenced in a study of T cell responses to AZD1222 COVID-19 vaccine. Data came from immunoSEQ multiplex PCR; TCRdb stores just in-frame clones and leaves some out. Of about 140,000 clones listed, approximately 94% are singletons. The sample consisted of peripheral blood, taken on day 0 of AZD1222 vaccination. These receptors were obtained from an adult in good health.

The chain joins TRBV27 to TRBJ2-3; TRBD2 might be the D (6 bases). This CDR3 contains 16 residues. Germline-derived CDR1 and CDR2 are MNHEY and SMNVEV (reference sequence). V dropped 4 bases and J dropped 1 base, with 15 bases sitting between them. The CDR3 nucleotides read TGTGCCAGCAGTTCCCAAGGAGGGGAGGGCACAGATACGCAGTATTTT. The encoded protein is CASSSQGGEGTDTQYF.

The CDR3 DNA reads as TGCGCCAGCAGCTTGGTGGGAACCTCTGGGGCCAACGTCCTGACTTTC. Residues: CASSLVGTSGANVLTF. The chain has TRBV5-1 and TRBJ2-6, with D hard to call. CDR1 is SGHRS and CDR2 is YFSETQ in the germline V gene. This CDR3 spans 16 amino acids. V was pared by 0 bases and J by 0 bases, with 7 bases between.

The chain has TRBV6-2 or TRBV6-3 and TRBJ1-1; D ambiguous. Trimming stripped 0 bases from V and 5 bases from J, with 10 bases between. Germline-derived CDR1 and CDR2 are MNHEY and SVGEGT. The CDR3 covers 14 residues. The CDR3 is CASSYSTMGTEAFF. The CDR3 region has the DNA TGTGCCAGCAGTTACTCGACGATGGGGACTGAAGCTTTCTTT.

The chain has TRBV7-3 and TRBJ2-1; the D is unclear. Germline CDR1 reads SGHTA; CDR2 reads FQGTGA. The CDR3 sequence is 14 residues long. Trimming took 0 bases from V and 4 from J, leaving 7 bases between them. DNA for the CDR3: TGTGCCAGCAGCTTAACGGACGGGTACAATGAGCAGTTCTTC. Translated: CASSLTDGYNEQFF.

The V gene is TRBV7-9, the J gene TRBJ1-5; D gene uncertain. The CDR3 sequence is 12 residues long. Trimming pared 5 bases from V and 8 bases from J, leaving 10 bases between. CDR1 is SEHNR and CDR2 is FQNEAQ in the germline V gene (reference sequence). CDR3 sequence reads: CASSRAGEPQHF. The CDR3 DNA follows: TGTGCCAGCAGCCGGGCGGGTGAGCCCCAGCATTTT.

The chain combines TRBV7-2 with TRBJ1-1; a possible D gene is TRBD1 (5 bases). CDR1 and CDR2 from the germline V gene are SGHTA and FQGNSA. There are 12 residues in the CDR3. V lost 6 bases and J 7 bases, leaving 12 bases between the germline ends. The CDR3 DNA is TGTGCCAGCAGAGGGAGGGGACTTGAAGCTTTCTTT. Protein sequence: CASRGRGLEAFF.

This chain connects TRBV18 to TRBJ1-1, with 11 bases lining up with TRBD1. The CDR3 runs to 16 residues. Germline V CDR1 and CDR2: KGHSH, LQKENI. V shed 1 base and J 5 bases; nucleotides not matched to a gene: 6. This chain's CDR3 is CASSPRGTGGETEAFF. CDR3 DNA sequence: TGTGCCAGCTCACCACGGGGGACAGGGGGGGAGACTGAAGCTTTCTTT.

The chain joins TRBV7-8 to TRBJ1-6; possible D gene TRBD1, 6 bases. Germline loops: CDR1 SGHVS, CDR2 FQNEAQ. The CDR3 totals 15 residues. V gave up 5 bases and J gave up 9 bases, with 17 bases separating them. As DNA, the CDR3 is TGTGCCAGCAGCCTTAAGACAGGCATAGGTTCACCCCTCCACTTT. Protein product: CASSLKTGIGSPLHF.

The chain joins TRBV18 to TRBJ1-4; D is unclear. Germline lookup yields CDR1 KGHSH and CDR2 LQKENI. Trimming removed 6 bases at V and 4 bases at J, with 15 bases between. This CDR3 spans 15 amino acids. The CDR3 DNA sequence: TGTGCCAGCTCCCCCAGTGGACCGTTTAATGAAAAACTGTTTTTT. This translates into CASSPSGPFNEKLFF. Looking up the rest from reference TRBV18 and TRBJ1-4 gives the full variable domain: NAGVMQNPRHLVRRRGQEARLRCSPMKGHSHVYWYRQLPEEGLKFMVYLQKENIIDESGMPKERFSAEFPKEGPSILRIQQVVRGDSAAYFCASSPSGPFNEKLFFGSGTQLSVL.

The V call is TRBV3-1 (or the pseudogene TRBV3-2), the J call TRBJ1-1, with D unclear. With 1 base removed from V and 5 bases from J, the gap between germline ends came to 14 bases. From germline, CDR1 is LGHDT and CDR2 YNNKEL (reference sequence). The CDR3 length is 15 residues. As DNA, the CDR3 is TGTGCCAGCAGCCAAGGGGGAGGGAGTTGGACTGAAGCTTTCTTT. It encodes CASSQGGGSWTEAFF.